Below are 5 T cell receptor beta chains sequenced from a single sample in a study of blood T cell repertoires in COVID-19. TCRdb's copy holds only in-frame clones and misses some; the assay was immunoSEQ multiplex PCR. Of 350,000 to 400,000 clones listed, roughly 91% were seen once; the top ten hold around 1.2%. Sequencing used PBMCs or T cells enriched from blood (not recorded which). These receptors originate from a woman younger than 35 who had recovered from COVID-19.

Points on this clone: This CDR3 is also generated by other DNA sequences in the sample. The chain is built from TRBV20-1 and TRBJ1-1; D might be TRBD1 (6 bases). The CDR3 extends over 10 amino acids. V lost 6 bases and J 8 bases, leaving 10 bases between the germline ends. Germline loops: CDR1 DFQATT, CDR2 SNEGSKA (reference sequence). The CDR3 sequence: CSARDREAFF. CDR3 sequence (DNA): TGCAGTGCCCGAGACAGGGAAGCTTTCTTT.

Concerning this clone itself: Its ends do not fully match the called genes, so a read error is possible. The V call is TRBV19, the J call TRBJ1-6; 7 bases are shared with TRBD1. The V gene's germline CDR1 is LNHDA and CDR2 SQIVND (reference sequence). This CDR3 contains 14 residues. CDR3 loop: CASSLRQGQALVFF. The CDR3 nucleotides are TGTGCCAGTAGTCTCCGACAGGGTCAAGCGCTAGTCTTTTTT.

This chain uses TRBV28 with TRBJ1-2, with no clear D. Trimming took off 7 bases at V and 8 bases at J, with 17 bases between the two ends. The CDR3 has 13 amino acids. The germline V gene has CDR1 MDHEN and CDR2 SYDVKM. CDR3 sequence reads: CASTQEWEKGYTF. The CDR3 region has the DNA TGTGCCAGCACTCAAGAGTGGGAGAAAGGCTACACCTTC.

This clone occurred once. V usage is TRBV6-2 or TRBV6-3 and J usage is TRBJ1-2; D may be TRBD1 (6 bases). CDR3 length: 14 amino acids. The V end lost 5 bases, the J end lost 0 bases, and 10 bases lay between the germline ends. Germline loops: CDR1 MNHEY, CDR2 SVGEGT. CDR3 coding DNA: TGTGCCAGCAGTCGGGACACCTCTAACTATGGCTACACCTTC. Its protein is CASSRDTSNYGYTF.

The chain is built from TRBV4-1 and TRBJ1-6; weak D call: TRBD1 (6 bases). CDR1 and CDR2 from the germline V gene are MGHRA and YSYEKL. The CDR3 loop spans 15 amino acids. Trimming shortened V by 5 bases and J by 5 bases, and 13 bases separated the two germline ends. The CDR3 bases are TGCGCCAGCAGCGAAACAGGGTTAAATAATTCACCCCTCCACTTT. Protein: CASSETGLNNSPLHF.